This entry describes one TCR beta chain. Its antigen remains unknown. The length of the CDR3 is 15 residues. The germline gives CDR1 MGHDK, CDR2 SYGVNS. V shed 8 bases, J shed 8 bases, and the junction held 13 bases outside the gene matches. This sample is part of a study of T cell responses to AZD1222 COVID-19 vaccine. The table came from immunoSEQ multiplex PCR; TCRdb's copy has only in-frame clones and leaves some out. Of 90,000 to 150,000 clones in the sample, about nine tenths were seen once. Study observations and caveats: Repertoire samples came only from after the peak T cell response. Variant regions that are unmutated are reportedly the target of nearly half of spike-specific TCRs. Most donors were white British, females outnumbered males, and clonal diversity was possibly underestimated. Compared with day 0, the breadth and depth of the Spike-specific TCR repertoire rose significantly after two doses of AZD1222.

This TCR was recovered from an adult in good health. This sequence joins TRBV25-1 and TRBJ1-4, with 8 bases matching TRBD1. The material sequenced was peripheral blood, taken on day 0 of AZD1222 vaccination. The CDR3 loop reads CASVSSDRGGEKLFF. CDR3 sequence (DNA): TGTGCCAGCGTGAGCTCTGACAGGGGTGGAGAAAAACTGTTTTTT.